This TCR beta chain was documented in a study of shared clonotypes between healthy human individuals. This clone was detected once. Its matching antigen is unknown. Germline CDR1 reads MDHEN; CDR2 reads SYDVKM. This CDR3 spans 15 amino acids. The V end was cut by 5 bases, the J end by 0 bases, with 11 bases between. Naive CD8 cells lacked CD45RO, underwent positive selection for CCR7 and left out terminally differentiated effector memory CD45RA+ cells. Study observations and caveats: Against clonotypes common to all four donors, non-shared ones had lower generation probabilities. Rarefaction exposed incomplete sorted-subset sequencing despite large depth.

Deep-level running was used for the assay. The data were produced by immunoSEQ multiplex PCR, yet TCRdb's version contains in-frame clones alone and is incomplete. The table lists some 2.1 million clones, 85% to 95% of them singletons, with around 1.7% in the top ten. The sample consisted of naive CD8+ T cells from PBMCs. This chain joins TRBV28 and TRBJ2-1; the D is unclear. The TCR comes from a man between 18 and 29 years old in good health. Some clones in this sample may be carry-over from other donors' samples. The CDR3 sequence: CASSALSVSYNEQFF. CDR3 DNA: TGTGCCAGCAGTGCCCTATCGGTCTCCTACAATGAGCAGTTCTTC.